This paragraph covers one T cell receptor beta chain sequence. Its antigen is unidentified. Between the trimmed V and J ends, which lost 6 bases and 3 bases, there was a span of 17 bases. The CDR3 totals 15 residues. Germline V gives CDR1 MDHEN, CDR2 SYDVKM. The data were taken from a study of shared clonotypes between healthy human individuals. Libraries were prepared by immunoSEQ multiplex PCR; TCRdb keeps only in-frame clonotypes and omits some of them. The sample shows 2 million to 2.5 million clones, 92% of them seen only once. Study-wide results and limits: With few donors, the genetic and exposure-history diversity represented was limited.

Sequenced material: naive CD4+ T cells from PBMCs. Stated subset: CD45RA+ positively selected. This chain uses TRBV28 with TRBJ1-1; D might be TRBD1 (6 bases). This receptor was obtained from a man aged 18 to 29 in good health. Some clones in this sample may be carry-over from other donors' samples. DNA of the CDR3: TGTGCCAGCAGCCCGCTGCGGGGGCCCGACACTGAAGCTTTCTTT. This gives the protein CASSPLRGPDTEAFF.